The 11 T cell receptor beta chains given below trace back to one sample, sequenced in a study of read filtering for tumor transcriptome and immune sequencing. Molecular barcoded adaptors covering alpha/delta and beta/gamma chains were used on approximately 400 ng RNA. TCRdb re-analysed the reads in MiXCR, keeping a single row per CDR3 protein. Altogether about 62,000 distinct CDR3 sequences are present, roughly 18% being singletons, with the ten largest covering approximately 10%. Sample: a population of CD138-negative cells sorted from bone marrow. These receptors were collected from a donor aged 40 or over with multiple myeloma.

With respect to this clonotype: One end of the junction fails to match germline, which may point to a read error. The chain has TRBV7-6 and TRBJ2-4; 8 bases match TRBD1. The CDR3 totals 18 residues. Germline CDR1 and CDR2: SGHVS and FNYEAQ. The CDR3 region is CASILAVSGGKARNIQYF. The CDR3 DNA sequence: TGTGCTAGCATCTTAGCCGTCTCAGGGGGCAAGGCCAGAAACATTCAGTACTTC.

The sample holds many counts of this clonotype. This chain joins TRBV12-3 or TRBV12-4 and TRBJ1-5, with 7 bases that match TRBD1. The CDR3 is 15 residues long. With 4 bases clipped from V and 2 bases from J, the junction kept 5 bases outside the gene matches. The CDR3 is CASSWAGTGNQPQHF. CDR3 nucleotides: TGTGCCAGCAGTTGGGCGGGGACAGGCAATCAGCCCCAGCATTTT.

This clonotype was seen ten or more times. The genes are TRBV6-6 and TRBJ2-7; TRBD2 aligns across 7 bases. After removal of 2 bases from V and 7 bases from J, the junction contained 11 bases not matched to a gene. Germline V CDR1 and CDR2: MNHNY, SVGAGI (reference sequence). The CDR3 consists of 15 residues. The chain's CDR3 is CASSYPRREYYEQYF. In DNA, the CDR3 is TGTGCCAGCAGTTACCCCCGGCGGGAGTACTATGAGCAGTACTTC.

This clonotype was seen ten or more times. The rearrangement uses TRBV5-1 and TRBJ2-7, with 9 bases matching TRBD1. V trimming: 0 bases; J trimming: 6 bases; junction bases outside the gene matches: 4. Germline assignment: CDR1 SGHRS and CDR2 YFSETQ. The CDR3 loop spans 14 amino acids. The CDR3 nucleotides read TGCGCCAGCAGCTTGGAGGGGACAGGGCGCGAGCAGTACTTC. This translates into CASSLEGTGREQYF.

This clonotype has more than one count but fewer than ten. This chain links TRBV28 with TRBJ1-1; 7 positions agree with TRBD1. After removal of 4 bases from V and 1 base from J, the junction contained 3 bases not matched to a gene. Germline CDR1 reads MDHEN; CDR2 reads SYDVKM. CDR3 length: 14 residues. Here the CDR3 reads CASSSQGGNTEAFF. CDR3 DNA sequence: TGTGCCAGCAGTTCCCAGGGGGGGAACACTGAAGCTTTCTTT. Full variable domain (rest looked up from reference TRBV28 and TRBJ1-1): DVKVTQSSRYLVKRTGEKVFLECVQDMDHENMFWYRQDPGLGLRLIYFSYDVKMKEKGDIPEGYSVSREKKERFSLILESASTNQTSMYLCASSSQGGNTEAFFGQGTRLTVV.

This clonotype came up many times. The chain carries TRBV28 and TRBJ2-1; TRBD2 agrees at 10 bases. This CDR3 has 14 amino acids. V was pared by 4 bases and J by 8 bases, with 5 bases of the junction left unmatched. The germline V gene has CDR1 MDHEN and CDR2 SYDVKM. CDR3 in DNA: TGTGCCAGCAGTTCTAGCGGGAGCCTCGATGAGCAGTTCTTC. It translates to CASSSSGSLDEQFF.

V and J are TRBV7-2 and TRBJ1-2, with no clear D. The CDR3 covers 14 residues. The germline CDR1 and CDR2 sequences are SGHTA and FQGNSA. The V gene lost 5 bases and the J gene lost 2 bases, with 12 bases spanning the gap. The CDR3 bases are TGTGCCAGCAGCCCTTCGGTCTCCAACTATGGCTACACCTTC. It specifies CASSPSVSNYGYTF.

The chain couples TRBV2 to TRBJ2-1; weak D call: TRBD2 (6 bases). The length of the CDR3 is 18 residues. V was trimmed by 8 bases and J by 0 bases, leaving 23 bases between them. Looked up from germline, CDR1 is SNHLY and CDR2 is FYNNEI. The chain's CDR3 is CASYPELAFLSSYNEQFF. CDR3 bases: TGTGCCAGCTACCCGGAACTAGCTTTCTTAAGCTCCTACAATGAGCAGTTCTTC.

This clonotype was detected ten times or more. This chain connects TRBV20-1 to TRBJ2-1; no firm D call. Trimming left V 6 bases short and J 3 bases short, with 6 bases between. From germline, CDR1 is DFQATT and CDR2 SNEGSKA (reference sequence). The CDR3 consists of 11 residues. CDR3 loop: CSAPLYNEQFF. The CDR3 nucleotides read TGCAGTGCGCCCCTCTACAATGAGCAGTTCTTC.

This clonotype has ten or more counts. The rearrangement uses TRBV3-1 and TRBJ2-5; D uncertain. The CDR3 is 14 amino acids. Germline CDR1 is LGHDT and CDR2 is YNNKEL (reference sequence). The germline V and J ends were trimmed by 1 base and 5 bases, with 11 bases remaining between them. The CDR3 sequence is CASSQVDRFETQYF. Written as DNA, the CDR3 is TGTGCCAGCAGCCAAGTTGACCGCTTCGAGACCCAGTACTTC.

This clonotype was found many times. The chain links TRBV6-5 to TRBJ2-2; D may be TRBD2 (6 bases). Deletions cut 2 bases from V and 3 bases from J, with 13 bases between. The CDR3 runs to 16 residues. Germline V gene sequence: CDR1 MNHEY, CDR2 SVGAGI. In nucleotides, the CDR3 is TGTGCCAGCAGTTACGCGGAGGGGTACGACACCGGGGAGCTGTTTTTT. Translation: CASSYAEGYDTGELFF.